Each of the 21 T cell receptor beta chains below was sequenced from the same sample in a study of blood T cell repertoires in COVID-19. Sequencing used immunoSEQ multiplex PCR; TCRdb keeps in-frame clones, though not all of them. The data contain around 390,000 clones, about 87% of them singletons. Sequenced: PBMCs or T cells enriched from blood (not recorded which). These receptors came from a woman in her forties or fifties who had recovered from COVID-19.

The chain has TRBV28 and TRBJ1-4, with no clear D. CDR3 size: 16 residues. The germline V and J ends were trimmed by 0 bases and 6 bases, with 14 bases remaining between them. CDR1 MDHEN and CDR2 SYDVKM come from the germline V gene. CDR3 bases: TGTGCCAGCAGTTTATGGTCCACTTCGCAGGATGAAAAACTGTTTTTT. Translation gives CASSLWSTSQDEKLFF.

This sequence joins TRBV2 and TRBJ1-2, with unresolved D. CDR1 is SNHLY and CDR2 is FYNNEI in the germline V gene. Trimming took 1 base from V and 6 from J, leaving 3 bases between them. This CDR3 spans 11 amino acids. In nucleotides, the CDR3 is TGTGCCAGCAGTGAAGAGCATGGCTACACCTTC. Translating it yields CASSEEHGYTF.

The rearrangement joins TRBV7-9 to TRBJ1-4; D may be TRBD1 (5 bases). V was clipped by 7 bases and J by 0 bases, with 12 bases between them. The CDR3 contains 15 residues. Germline-derived CDR1 and CDR2 are SEHNR and FQNEAQ (reference sequence). The CDR3 is CASTSGRATNEKLFF. The CDR3 coding sequence is TGTGCCAGCACTAGTGGCAGGGCAACTAATGAAAAACTGTTTTTT.

The chain combines TRBV3-1 (or the pseudogene TRBV3-2) with TRBJ1-1, with D possibly matching TRBD1 (5 bases). The V end lost 2 bases, the J end lost 9 bases, and 13 bases lay between the germline ends. The CDR3 runs to 13 residues. Germline CDR1 and CDR2: LGHDT and YNNKEL (reference sequence). CDR3 DNA: TGTGCCAGCAGCCAACCTCTCGGGGGAAAAGCTTTCTTT. It is translated as CASSQPLGGKAFF.

This sequence joins TRBV7-2 and TRBJ2-3, with TRBD2 identical over 7 bases. The V gene end was trimmed by 5 bases and the J gene end by 3 bases; junction bases not matched to a gene: 14. The germline gives CDR1 SGHTA, CDR2 FQGNSA. The CDR3 consists of 17 residues. CDR3 sequence: CASSPHVGGALTDTQYF. Here the CDR3 DNA reads TGTGCCAGCAGCCCCCACGTGGGAGGGGCGCTGACAGATACGCAGTATTTT.

This clone was counted once. The chain employs TRBV5-8 and TRBJ1-2, with TRBD1 as a possible D gene (5 bases). Germline V gene lookup returns CDR1 SGHTS and CDR2 YDEGEE. The CDR3 is 16 residues long. V dropped 0 bases and J dropped 6 bases, with 18 bases sitting between them. CDR3 DNA sequence: TGTGCCAGCAGCTTGGGTCTTGTTCAGGGAAGTCATGGCTACACCTTC. Translated, it gives CASSLGLVQGSHGYTF.

The chain has TRBV3-1 (or the pseudogene TRBV3-2) and TRBJ2-5; no reliable D call. The V and J ends lost 0 bases and 3 bases respectively, with 8 bases between them. The CDR3 is 14 residues long. The germline CDR1 and CDR2 sequences are LGHDT and YNNKEL (reference sequence). CDR3 amino acids: CASSQDWRKETQYF. CDR3 nucleotide sequence: TGTGCCAGCAGCCAAGATTGGCGGAAAGAGACCCAGTACTTC.

The V gene is TRBV13, the J gene TRBJ2-7; 12 bases are a match to TRBD1. With V trimmed by 5 bases and J by 7 bases, 9 bases remained unmatched. The CDR3 is 15 amino acids. CDR1 is PRHDT and CDR2 is FYEKMQ in the germline V gene (reference sequence). The CDR3 loop reads CASSQGDRGLGEQYF. In DNA form, the CDR3 reads TGTGCCAGCAGCCAAGGGGACAGGGGGCTGGGGGAGCAGTACTTC. The full variable domain, completed using reference TRBV13 and TRBJ2-7, is AAGVIQSPRHLIKEKRETATLKCYPIPRHDTVYWYQQGPGQDPQFLISFYEKMQSDKGSIPDRFSAQQFSDYHSELNMSSLELGDSALYFCASSQGDRGLGEQYFGPGTRLTVT.

On this clone itself: One junction end disagrees with the germline gene, perhaps due to a read error. The J gene is TRBJ2-7, the V gene TRBV13; 7 bases fit TRBD2. Germline V lookup: CDR1 PRHDT, CDR2 FYEKMQ (reference sequence). This CDR3 comprises 13 residues. CDR3 nucleotides: TGTGCCAGCAGCGTAGGGACTACCTACGAGCAGTACTTC. Its translation: CASSVGTTYEQYF.

This rearrangement joins TRBV27 to TRBJ1-5; D might be TRBD1 (6 bases). The germline V and J ends were trimmed by 6 bases and 4 bases, with 19 bases remaining between them. CDR1 is MNHEY and CDR2 is SMNVEV in the germline V gene (reference sequence). This CDR3 is 16 amino acids long. CDR3 nucleotide sequence: TGTGCCAGCAGCTTCACAAGGACAGTAAAAAATCAGCCCCAGCATTTT. It encodes CASSFTRTVKNQPQHF.

This chain connects TRBV27 to TRBJ2-7, with D possibly matching TRBD1 (5 bases). Germline CDR1 reads MNHEY; CDR2 reads SMNVEV (reference sequence). The CDR3 totals 15 residues. Deletions cut 3 bases from V and 4 bases from J, with 16 bases between. CDR3 nucleotide sequence: TGTGCCAGCAGTTTTTTTGCTGCTCGGACATACGAGCAGTACTTC. This codes for CASSFFAARTYEQYF.

The chain recombines TRBV9 with TRBJ2-2; 9 nucleotides match TRBD2. The CDR3 covers 16 residues. Germline assignment: CDR1 SGDLS and CDR2 YYNGEE. V shed 0 bases, J shed 2 bases, and the junction held 2 bases outside the gene matches. The CDR3 protein is CASSVGLADNTGELFF. CDR3 DNA: TGTGCCAGCAGCGTAGGACTAGCGGACAACACCGGGGAGCTGTTTTTT.

The chain combines TRBV12-3 or TRBV12-4 with TRBJ1-2; D is unclear. With 6 bases removed from V and 8 bases from J, the gap between germline ends came to 16 bases. The CDR3 contains 13 residues. DNA for the CDR3: TGTGCCAGCAGCCCGCCTTTTAATAGAGGCTACACCTTC. The encoded protein is CASSPPFNRGYTF.

The chain combines TRBV27 with TRBJ1-1, with D maybe TRBD1 (6 bases). CDR3 length equals 13 residues. Germline CDR1 and CDR2: MNHEY and SMNVEV (reference sequence). Trimming left V 6 bases short and J 5 bases short, with 13 bases between. The CDR3 here is CASRGTGRTEAFF. CDR3 nucleotides: TGTGCCAGCAGGGGTACAGGGCGAACTGAAGCTTTCTTT.

This rearrangement joins TRBV10-3 to TRBJ1-5; no definite D call. Deletions cut 9 bases from V and 1 base from J, with 10 bases between. The CDR3 runs to 13 residues. CDR1 and CDR2 (germline): ENHRY, SYGVKD. The chain's CDR3 is CAIGSGSNQPQHF. The CDR3 region has the DNA TGTGCCATAGGGTCGGGAAGCAATCAGCCCCAGCATTTT.

This chain links TRBV2 with TRBJ2-5; 11 positions match TRBD2. The CDR3 is 14 residues long. The germline V gene has CDR1 SNHLY and CDR2 FYNNEI. The trim removed 7 bases at V and 2 bases at J, leaving 3 bases unmatched. CDR3 nucleotides: TGTGCCAGCAAGGGACTAGCGGCACAAGAGACCCAGTACTTC. As protein: CASKGLAAQETQYF.

J is TRBJ2-3 and V is TRBV28; D perhaps matches TRBD2 (6 bases). CDR1 is MDHEN and CDR2 is SYDVKM in the germline V gene. Trimming stripped 5 bases from V and 7 bases from J, with 19 bases between. The CDR3 contains 15 residues. The DNA for the CDR3 is TGTGCCAGCAGTGGAGCGGGCACCACGTCACATACGCAGTATTTT. It is translated as CASSGAGTTSHTQYF. The whole variable domain, remainder taken from reference TRBV28 and TRBJ2-3, is DVKVTQSSRYLVKRTGEKVFLECVQDMDHENMFWYRQDPGLGLRLIYFSYDVKMKEKGDIPEGYSVSREKKERFSLILESASTNQTSMYLCASSGAGTTSHTQYFGPGTRLTVL.

The CDR3 DNA reads TGCGCCAGCAGCCAAGATAGGGGTGGAGATCCAGTTAATGAAAAACTGTTTTTT. It codes for CASSQDRGGDPVNEKLFF. The genes are TRBV4-3 and TRBJ1-4; a possible D gene is TRBD1 (5 bases). The germline V and J ends were trimmed by 0 bases and 4 bases, with 18 bases remaining between them. This CDR3 contains 18 residues. From germline, CDR1 is LGHNA and CDR2 YSLEER.

The chain uses TRBV9 and TRBJ2-5; maybe TRBD2 (6 bases). Per the germline V gene, CDR1 is SGDLS and CDR2 is YYNGEE. The CDR3 length is 15 residues. V shed 1 base and J shed 2 bases, with 12 bases lying between them. CDR3 in amino acids: CASSVSAGPQETQYF. The CDR3 nucleotides read TGTGCCAGCAGCGTATCAGCGGGCCCGCAAGAGACCCAGTACTTC.

This chain joins TRBV9 and TRBJ2-1; 7 bases fit TRBD1. This CDR3 is 14 amino acids long. The trim removed 0 bases at V and 12 bases at J, leaving 9 bases unmatched. Germline V gives CDR1 SGDLS, CDR2 YYNGEE. The CDR3 DNA reads TGTGCCAGCAGCGTAGTGAGTCAGGGGGAAAGGCAGTTCTTC. It codes for CASSVVSQGERQFF.

V gene TRBV6-2 or TRBV6-3 combines with J gene TRBJ1-3; D is unresolved. The germline V and J ends were trimmed by 6 bases and 1 base, with 19 bases remaining between them. Germline loops: CDR1 MNHEY, CDR2 SVGEGT. The CDR3 is 17 residues long. The CDR3: CASSPAGGSLSGNTIYF. The CDR3 bases are TGTGCCAGCAGCCCTGCGGGAGGGTCTTTGTCTGGAAACACCATATATTTT.